This entry lists 32 T cell receptor beta chains sequenced from one sample in a study of cytomegalovirus exposure and HLA in healthy donors. Sequenced by immunoSEQ multiplex PCR; TCRdb stores in-frame clones only, minus some. The table includes fewer than 200,000 clones, about 89% detected once. The sample comprised PBMCs. These receptors were obtained from a man aged 18 to 29 in good health and CMV-seropositive.

The sample holds one count of this clone. V usage is TRBV29-1 and J usage is TRBJ1-1, with TRBD1 identical over 8 bases. The CDR3 sequence is 13 residues long. J gave up 2 bases and V 7 bases, and 6 bases lay outside the gene matches. The germline gives CDR1 SQVTM, CDR2 ANQGSEA. The CDR3 spells CSASGGVNTEAFF. In DNA form, the CDR3 reads TGCAGCGCATCAGGGGGCGTAAACACTGAAGCTTTCTTT.

The genes are TRBV6-4 and TRBJ1-2; D is uncertain. Trimming took 8 bases from V and 3 from J, leaving 4 bases between them. The germline CDR1 and CDR2 sequences are MRHNA and SNTAGT. The CDR3 length is 10 residues. The CDR3 reads CASPYYGYTF. The DNA of the CDR3 is TGTGCCAGCCCATACTATGGCTACACCTTC.

The gene calls are TRBV5-4 and TRBJ2-7, with 10 bases lining up with TRBD1. Trimming removed 2 bases from V and 1 base from J; junction bases left unmatched: 3. The CDR3 is made up of 15 amino acids. Germline loops: CDR1 SGHNT, CDR2 YYREEE (reference sequence). CDR3 protein: CASSLGTGVSYEQYF. The CDR3 DNA reads TGTGCCAGCAGCTTAGGGACAGGGGTATCCTACGAGCAGTACTTC.

The chain recombines TRBV5-1 with TRBJ2-7; 7 bases map to TRBD2. The CDR3 contains 12 residues. The V gene end was trimmed by 0 bases and the J gene end by 6 bases; junction bases not matched to a gene: 0. The germline gives CDR1 SGHRS, CDR2 YFSETQ. The CDR3 DNA reads TGCGCCAGCAGCTTGGGCGGGGGCGAGCAGTACTTC. Amino acid sequence: CASSLGGGEQYF.

The chain carries TRBV28 and TRBJ2-3, with D possibly TRBD2 on 6 matching bases. CDR1 is MDHEN and CDR2 is SYDVKM in the germline V gene. There are 15 residues in the CDR3. Trimming pared 5 bases from V and 0 bases from J, leaving 12 bases between. The CDR3 DNA reads TGTGCCAGCAGTGGCGGAGGGATGAGCACAGATACGCAGTATTTT. This translates into CASSGGGMSTDTQYF.

V usage is TRBV4-1 and J usage is TRBJ2-7; D gene uncertain. The germline CDR1 and CDR2 sequences are MGHRA and YSYEKL. This CDR3 region has 15 residues. V gave up 1 base and J gave up 5 bases, with 15 bases separating them. CDR3 in DNA: TGCGCCAGCAGCCAAGGAGACTCAATCATCGACGAGCAGTACTTC. Encoded protein: CASSQGDSIIDEQYF.

The table lists this clone with a count of one. CDR3 region: CANGGGTETQYF. CDR3 nucleotides: TGTGCCAACGGGGGAGGGACAGAGACCCAGTACTTC. The V and J genes are TRBV7-2 and TRBJ2-5; TRBD2 agrees at 7 bases. V gave up 10 bases and J gave up 4 bases; unmatched junction bases: 6. The CDR3 runs 12 residues. The germline V gene encodes CDR1 SGHTA and CDR2 FQGNSA.

A single count supports this clone. V usage is TRBV2 and J usage is TRBJ2-2; 12 positions match TRBD2. CDR3 length: 15 residues. The germline CDR1 and CDR2 sequences are SNHLY and FYNNEI. V shed 7 bases and J 4 bases; nucleotides not matched to a gene: 4. Here the CDR3 DNA reads TGTGCCAGCAATCGACTAGCGGGAGTCACCGGGGAGCTGTTTTTT. Translation: CASNRLAGVTGELFF.

The J gene is TRBJ1-2, the V gene TRBV5-6, with 7 bases that match TRBD1. V gave up 4 bases and J gave up 5 bases; unmatched junction bases: 5. The CDR3 loop spans 13 amino acids. Per the germline V gene, CDR1 is SGHDT and CDR2 is YYEEEE. CDR3 coding DNA: TGTGCCAGCAGCCTGGGACAGAGTTATGGCTACACCTTC. Protein product: CASSLGQSYGYTF.

The CDR3 region is CASSIDPGPQHF. CDR3 DNA sequence: TGTGCCAGTAGTATAGATCCAGGTCCCCAGCATTTT. The V and J genes are TRBV19 and TRBJ1-5; no clear D. The V and J ends lost 0 bases and 10 bases respectively, with 7 bases between them. CDR3 length equals 12 residues. Germline assignment: CDR1 LNHDA and CDR2 SQIVND (reference sequence).

V and J are TRBV6-4 and TRBJ2-1, with 10 bases aligning to TRBD2. Per germline, CDR1 MRHNA and CDR2 SNTAGT. CDR3 size: 16 residues. The J segment lost 6 bases and the V segment lost 0 bases, leaving 5 bases of the junction unmatched. DNA of the CDR3: TGTGCCAGCAGTGACTCCGGGACTAGCGATATCAATGAGCAGTTCTTC. Translated: CASSDSGTSDINEQFF.

The V and J genes are TRBV6-5 and TRBJ2-7; 7 nucleotides align to TRBD1. Germline V gives CDR1 MNHEY, CDR2 SVGAGI. Germline trimming cut 6 bases from V and 4 bases from J; bases unmatched to any gene: 6. The CDR3 runs to 13 residues. Written as DNA, the CDR3 is TGTGCCAGCAGGCAGGGACAGATTTACGAGCAGTACTTC. Residues: CASRQGQIYEQYF.

This clone was seen just once. The genes are TRBV30 and TRBJ2-1; TRBD2 aligns across 8 bases. The CDR3 runs 13 residues. The germline gives CDR1 GTSNPN, CDR2 SVGIG (reference sequence). V dropped 0 bases and J dropped 6; count of bases not matched to a gene: 1. This chain's CDR3 is CAWSVGLANEQFF. DNA of the CDR3: TGTGCCTGGAGTGTAGGACTAGCCAATGAGCAGTTCTTC.

The chain links TRBV5-1 to TRBJ2-2; D is unclear. CDR3 length: 13 amino acids. From germline, CDR1 is SGHRS and CDR2 YFSETQ. V shed 2 bases and J shed 4 bases, with 6 bases lying between them. CDR3 residues: CASSFSLTGELFF. The DNA for the CDR3 is TGCGCCAGCAGCTTCTCCCTCACCGGGGAGCTGTTTTTT.

Concerning this clone itself: In the same sample, other DNA sequences code for this CDR3. This CDR3 is CASSQDVSSGNTIYF. The DNA for the CDR3 is TGCGCCAGCAGCCAAGATGTCAGCTCTGGAAACACCATATATTTT. This chain connects TRBV4-3 to TRBJ1-3; D ambiguous. CDR3 length: 15 amino acids. V gave up 0 bases and J gave up 0 bases, with 6 bases separating them. Germline lookup yields CDR1 LGHNA and CDR2 YSLEER.

V usage is TRBV27 and J usage is TRBJ2-1; 8 positions match TRBD1. Trimming at V came to 6 bases and at J to 0 bases, leaving 4 bases not matched to a gene. Germline V gives CDR1 MNHEY, CDR2 SMNVEV (reference sequence). The length of the CDR3 is 15 residues. CDR3 DNA sequence: TGTGCCAGCAGGTCCGGGACAGGCTCCTACAATGAGCAGTTCTTC. It specifies CASRSGTGSYNEQFF.

The gene calls are TRBV4-1 and TRBJ1-1; possible D gene TRBD1, 5 bases. Germline assignment: CDR1 MGHRA and CDR2 YSYEKL. The length of the CDR3 is 13 residues. With 6 bases removed from V and 1 base from J, the gap between germline ends came to 9 bases. CDR3 bases: TGCGCCAGCAGAGGGGAGGGGAACACTGAAGCTTTCTTT. It specifies CASRGEGNTEAFF.

The rearrangement links TRBV5-8 to TRBJ2-7; D is perhaps TRBD1 (5 bases). Deletions cut 3 bases from V and 3 bases from J, with 10 bases between. CDR1 SGHTS and CDR2 YDEGEE come from the germline V gene. The CDR3 has 13 residues. In DNA form, the CDR3 reads TGTGCCAGCAGCTCAGGGATCCGCTACGAGCAGTACTTC. This translates into CASSSGIRYEQYF.

The rearrangement joins TRBV18 to TRBJ1-4, with 7 bases matching TRBD1. CDR1 is KGHSH, CDR2 LQKENI, per germline. Germline trimming cut 4 bases from V and 2 bases from J; bases unmatched to any gene: 4. This CDR3 region has 15 residues. As DNA, the CDR3 is TGTGCCAGCTCACTCCGGGACAGCACTAATGAAAAACTGTTTTTT. Translating gives CASSLRDSTNEKLFF.

This chain links TRBV7-6 with TRBJ1-1, with D unresolved. From germline, CDR1 is SGHVS and CDR2 FNYEAQ. CDR3 size: 13 residues. V lost 1 base and J lost 2, with 5 bases in between. This CDR3 reads CASSLEANTEAFF. CDR3 DNA sequence: TGTGCCAGCAGCTTAGAAGCAAACACTGAAGCTTTCTTT.

The CDR3 here is CASTSGSGELFF. The CDR3 DNA follows: TGTGCCAGCACGTCAGGATCCGGGGAGCTGTTTTTT. The genes are TRBV27 and TRBJ2-2; D is unresolved. Germline CDR1 MNHEY, CDR2 SMNVEV (reference sequence). V lost 7 bases, J lost 6 bases, and 9 bases lay in between. CDR3 length: 12 residues.

The V and J genes are TRBV4-1 and TRBJ2-3; possible D gene TRBD2, 6 bases. The CDR3 loop spans 16 amino acids. V was pared by 3 bases and J by 2 bases, with 15 bases between. From germline, CDR1 is MGHRA and CDR2 YSYEKL. CDR3 DNA sequence: TGCGCCAGCAGCCAGATGGGGGGAAGGGACACAGATACGCAGTATTTT. Protein product: CASSQMGGRDTDTQYF.

This chain connects TRBV27 to TRBJ2-7; D is possibly TRBD2 (7 bases). V gave up 3 bases and J gave up 7 bases, with 16 bases separating them. Germline-derived CDR1 and CDR2 are MNHEY and SMNVEV (reference sequence). This CDR3 comprises 14 residues. The CDR3 protein is CASSFRGGIMEQYF. The CDR3 DNA sequence: TGTGCCAGCAGTTTTAGGGGGGGAATAATGGAGCAGTACTTC.

The chain combines TRBV27 with TRBJ2-1; 14 bases agree with TRBD2. J gave up 4 bases and V 5 bases, and 13 bases lay outside the gene matches. There are 19 residues in the CDR3. Germline CDR1 and CDR2: MNHEY and SMNVEV (reference sequence). The CDR3 DNA is TGTGCCAGCAGTCCTACCGCCGGGACTAGCGGGAGCGGTTACAATGAGCAGTTCTTC. Its protein is CASSPTAGTSGSGYNEQFF.

The chain is built from TRBV4-1 and TRBJ2-5; TRBD2 agrees at 7 bases. Looked up from germline, CDR1 is MGHRA and CDR2 is YSYEKL. The CDR3 consists of 15 residues. V lost 2 bases and J lost 0; bases outside the gene matches: 3. In DNA, the CDR3 is TGCGCCAGCAGCCAAAGGACTAGATACCAAGAGACCCAGTACTTC. Translating gives CASSQRTRYQETQYF.

V is TRBV6-4 and J is TRBJ1-5, with D uncertain. CDR3 size: 13 residues. V shed 5 bases and J shed 0 bases, with 5 bases lying between them. Germline V gene sequence: CDR1 MRHNA, CDR2 SNTAGT. CDR3 coding DNA: TGTGCCAGCAGTACAGATAGCAATCAGCCCCAGCATTTT. Translation gives CASSTDSNQPQHF.

V is TRBV5-4 and J is TRBJ2-3, with D possibly being TRBD2 (5 bases). Germline V gives CDR1 SGHNT, CDR2 YYREEE (reference sequence). Trimming pared 3 bases from V and 14 bases from J, leaving 22 bases between. This CDR3 is 14 amino acids long. The CDR3 DNA reads as TGTGCCAGCAGCTCCCCGGCCCCGGACTCGGAGCGGTATTTT. Protein: CASSSPAPDSERYF.

The chain has TRBV5-1 and TRBJ2-1, with 11 nucleotides matching TRBD1. The CDR3 sequence is 15 residues long. Germline V gene data show CDR1 as SGHRS and CDR2 as YFSETQ. V dropped 7 bases and J dropped 5; count of bases not matched to a gene: 8. CDR3 DNA: TGCGCCAGCTCTAACCGGGACAGGGGGGACAATGAGCAGTTCTTC. Its translation: CASSNRDRGDNEQFF.

This chain uses TRBV10-3 with TRBJ2-7; TRBD1 might be the D (6 bases). V shed 3 bases and J shed 6 bases, with 15 bases lying between them. This CDR3 is 14 amino acids long. Germline loops: CDR1 ENHRY, CDR2 SYGVKD. The CDR3 region is CAISEGDRTSEQYF. The CDR3 DNA reads TGTGCCATCAGTGAAGGAGACAGGACTTCCGAGCAGTACTTC.

The V call is TRBV6-1, the J call TRBJ1-5; D is possibly TRBD1 (5 bases). With 6 bases removed from V and 2 bases from J, the gap between germline ends came to 14 bases. This CDR3 comprises 15 residues. Germline CDR1 MNHNS, CDR2 SASEGT. CDR3: CASREQGIGNQPQHF. The CDR3 region has the DNA TGTGCCAGCAGAGAGCAGGGAATCGGCAATCAGCCCCAGCATTTT.

The chain links TRBV29-1 to TRBJ1-1; D is perhaps TRBD1 (5 bases). Per germline, CDR1 SQVTM and CDR2 ANQGSEA. Deletions cut 7 bases from V and 0 bases from J, with 18 bases between. This CDR3 is 15 amino acids long. DNA for the CDR3: TGCAGCGCCCCTCGGGAGACAGCCATGAACACTGAAGCTTTCTTT. Translated, it gives CSAPRETAMNTEAFF.

The gene calls are TRBV6-5 and TRBJ2-7, with TRBD1 matching over 11 bases. The V segment lost 7 bases and the J segment 4 bases; nucleotides outside the gene matches: 6. Germline values: CDR1 MNHEY, CDR2 SVGAGI. The CDR3 has 14 amino acids. The CDR3 sequence is CASTEWDRGYEQYF. In nucleotides, the CDR3 is TGTGCCAGCACCGAGTGGGACAGGGGGTACGAGCAGTACTTC.